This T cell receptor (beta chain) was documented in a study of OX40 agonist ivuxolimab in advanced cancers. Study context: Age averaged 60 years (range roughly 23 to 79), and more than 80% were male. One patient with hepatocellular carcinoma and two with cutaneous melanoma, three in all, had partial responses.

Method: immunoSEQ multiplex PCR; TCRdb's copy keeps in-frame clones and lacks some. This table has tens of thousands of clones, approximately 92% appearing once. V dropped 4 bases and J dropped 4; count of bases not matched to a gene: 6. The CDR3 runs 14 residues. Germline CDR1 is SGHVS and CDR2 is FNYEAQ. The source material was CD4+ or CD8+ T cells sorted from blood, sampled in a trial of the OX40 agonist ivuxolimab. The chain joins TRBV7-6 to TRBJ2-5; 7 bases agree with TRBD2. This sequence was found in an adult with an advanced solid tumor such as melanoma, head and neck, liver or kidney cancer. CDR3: CASSSAGVGETQYF. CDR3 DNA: TGTGCCAGCAGCTCTGCGGGAGTCGGAGAGACCCAGTACTTC.